A selection of T cell receptor beta chains follows, all from one sample in a study of T-cell reconstitution after alpha-beta-depleted transplantation in children. Using its own MiXCR run on the PCR reads, TCRdb lists one record per CDR3 protein. Altogether 600,000 to 800,000 distinct CDR3 sequences are present, roughly 14% being singletons, with the ten largest covering around 0.8%. The material sequenced was PBMCs, taken before TCRalphabeta/CD19-depleted stem cell transplant. All receptors derive from a girl between 2 and 10 years old with congenital amegakaryocytic thrombocytopenia, due to receive a stem cell transplant. Both conserved end residues are part of each CDR3. Fields, in order: clone size, J gene, D gene, V gene, CDR3 length, CDR3 protein, CDR3 DNA. A D gene is named only where the DNA matches it firmly. Part of the rows lack a size; the others show once, few, many or a class for expanded clones.

>.|TRBJ1-5|.|TRBV20-1|14
CSARDWGGNQPQHF
TGCAGTGCTAGAGATTGGGGTGGGAATCAGCCCCAGCATTTT
>many|TRBJ2-5|.|TRBV12-3/TRBV12-4|13
CASSQGFQETQYF
TGTGCCAGCAGCCAGGGATTCCAAGAGACCCAGTACTTC
>.|TRBJ2-2|TRBD1|TRBV9|16
CASSARQGATTGELFF
TGTGCCAGCAGCGCCAGACAGGGGGCTACCACCGGGGAGCTGTTTTTT
>.|TRBJ1-1|.|TRBV6-5|14
CASGIRGGNTEAFF
TGTGCCAGCGGGATAAGGGGGGGGAACACTGAAGCTTTCTTT
>.|TRBJ2-3|.|TRBV4-1|15
CASSPHPTGTDTQYF
TGCGCCAGCAGCCCACACCCAACTGGGACAGATACGCAGTATTTT
>many|TRBJ2-5|.|TRBV11-2|14
CASSLEWPPETQYF
TGTGCCAGCAGCTTAGAGTGGCCGCCCGAGACCCAGTACTTC
>many|TRBJ2-2|.|TRBV5-1|12
CASTRDTGELFF
TGCGCCAGCACCCGGGACACCGGGGAGCTGTTTTTT
>many|TRBJ2-3|TRBD2|TRBV6-6|12
CASRALAGAQYF
TGTGCCAGCAGGGCGCTAGCGGGAGCCCAGTATTTT
>few|TRBJ2-5|TRBD2|TRBV27|15
CASSLVSGAVETQYF
TGTGCCAGCAGTTTGGTTAGCGGGGCAGTAGAGACCCAGTACTTC
>.|TRBJ1-5|TRBD1|TRBV20-1|15
CSAKDRGWSNQPQHF
TGCAGTGCTAAGGACAGGGGTTGGAGCAATCAGCCCCAGCATTTT
>few|TRBJ2-1|TRBD1|TRBV7-6|15
CASSAGQGNYNEQFF
TGTGCCAGCAGCGCAGGACAGGGGAATTACAATGAGCAGTTCTTC
>few|TRBJ2-2|TRBD2|TRBV5-1|19
CASSLGPGLAGQNTGELFF
TGCGCCAGCAGCTTGGGGCCGGGACTAGCGGGGCAGAACACCGGGGAGCTGTTTTTT
>few|TRBJ2-7|TRBD2|TRBV10-3|15
CAISKSGSHSYEQYF
TGTGCCATCAGCAAGAGCGGGAGCCACTCCTACGAGCAGTACTTC
>.|TRBJ1-1|.|TRBV3-1|17
CASSQDRSGRGFAEAFF
TGTGCCAGCAGCCAAGATCGTTCCGGTAGGGGTTTCGCTGAAGCTTTCTTT
>.|TRBJ2-3|TRBD1|TRBV30|14
CAWSRGGGSDTQYF
TGTGCCTGGAGTAGAGGGGGCGGATCAGATACGCAGTATTTT
>few|TRBJ2-3|TRBD1|TRBV27|14
CASSPDRDTDTQYF
TGTGCCAGCAGTCCGGACAGGGACACAGATACGCAGTATTTT
>few|TRBJ1-5|.|TRBV6-1|14
CASRATMGNQPQHF
TGTGCCAGCAGGGCCACAATGGGCAATCAGCCCCAGCATTTT
>many|TRBJ2-1|TRBD1|TRBV27|17
CASSLSPPDRVIYEQFF
TGTGCCAGCAGTTTATCCCCCCCGGACAGGGTTATATATGAGCAGTTCTTC
>.|TRBJ2-7|TRBD2|TRBV7-9|15
CASSPLLAEAYEQYF
TGTGCCAGCAGCCCCCTCCTAGCGGAGGCCTACGAGCAGTACTTC
>few|TRBJ1-4|.|TRBV30|12
CAWTGTEEKLFF
TGTGCCTGGACAGGGACGGAGGAAAAACTGTTTTTT
>.|TRBJ2-1|.|TRBV7-2|17
CASSLVSRAKGDNEQFF
TGTGCCAGCAGCTTAGTTTCTAGAGCAAAGGGGGACAATGAGCAGTTCTTC
>few|TRBJ2-7|.|TRBV5-1|11
CASRSGAEQYF
TGCGCCAGCAGGAGTGGGGCCGAGCAGTACTTC
>.|TRBJ2-7|.|TRBV10-3|12
CAITEGGSEQYF
TGTGCCATCACAGAGGGAGGAAGTGAGCAGTACTTC
>few|TRBJ2-1|.|TRBV5-1|12
CASSWDEVEQFF
TGCGCCAGCAGCTGGGACGAAGTTGAGCAGTTCTTC
>many|TRBJ1-6|.|TRBV28|12
CASSLLDSPLHF
TGTGCCAGCAGTTTACTTGATTCACCCCTCCACTTT
>.|TRBJ2-2|.|TRBV20-1|16
CSAPAPTGSNTGELFF
TGCAGTGCTCCAGCCCCAACAGGGAGTAATACCGGGGAGCTGTTTTTT